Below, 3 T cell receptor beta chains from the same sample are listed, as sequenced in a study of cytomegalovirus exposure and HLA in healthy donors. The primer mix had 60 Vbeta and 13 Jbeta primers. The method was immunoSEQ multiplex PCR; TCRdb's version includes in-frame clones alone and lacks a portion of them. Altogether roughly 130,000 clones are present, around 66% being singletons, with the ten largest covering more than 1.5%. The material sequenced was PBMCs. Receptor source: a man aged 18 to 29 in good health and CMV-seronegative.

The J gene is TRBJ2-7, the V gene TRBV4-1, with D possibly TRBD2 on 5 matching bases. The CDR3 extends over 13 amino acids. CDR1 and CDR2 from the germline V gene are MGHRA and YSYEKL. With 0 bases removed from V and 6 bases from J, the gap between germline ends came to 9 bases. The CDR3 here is CASSQERGFEQYF. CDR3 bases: TGCGCCAGCAGCCAAGAACGCGGGTTCGAGCAGTACTTC.

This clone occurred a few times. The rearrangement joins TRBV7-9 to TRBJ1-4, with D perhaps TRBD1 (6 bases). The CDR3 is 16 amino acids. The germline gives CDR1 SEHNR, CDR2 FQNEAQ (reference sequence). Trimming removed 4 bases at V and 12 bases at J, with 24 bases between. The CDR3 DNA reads TGTGCCAGCAGCTCAACGGAGGACAGACTTCCCAGCGAACTGTTTTTT. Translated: CASSSTEDRLPSELFF.

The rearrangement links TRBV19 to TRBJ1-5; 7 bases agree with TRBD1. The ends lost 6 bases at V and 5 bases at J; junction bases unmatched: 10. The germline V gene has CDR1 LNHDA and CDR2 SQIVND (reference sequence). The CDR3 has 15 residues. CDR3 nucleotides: TGTGCCAGTAGACCCCTTGACAGGGAAGATCAGCCCCAGCATTTT. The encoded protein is CASRPLDREDQPQHF.